Listed below are T cell receptor beta chains from one sample, sequenced in a study of T-cell reconstitution after alpha-beta-depleted transplantation in children. A single record per CDR3 protein comes from TCRdb applying MiXCR to the PCR reads. The sample carries 240,000 or so distinct CDR3 sequences, around 12% recorded once. Here the sequenced sample was PBMCs from the stem cell graft donor, taken from the stem cell graft. These receptors were obtained from a human donor who donated a stem cell graft to a child with acute lymphoblastic leukemia. CDR3s include the opening cysteine and the closing phenylalanine or tryptophan. Each record gives: clone size, D gene, V gene, J gene, CDR3 protein, CDR3 DNA. A D gene is named only where the DNA matches it firmly. A clone size is listed for some rows: how often the clone was seen (once, few, many), or a class if it is expanded.

>many|TRBD1|TRBV5-1|TRBJ1-1
CASSPGTGRTEAFF
TGCGCCAGCAGCCCGGGGACAGGGAGAACTGAAGCTTTCTTT
>NA|NA|TRBV19|TRBJ2-1
CASSRVGSYNEQFF
TGTGCCAGTAGTCGTGTTGGGTCCTACAATGAGCAGTTCTTC
>many|NA|TRBV4-1|TRBJ1-1
CASSQDPARVEAFF
TGCGCCAGCAGCCAAGATCCCGCGAGGGTTGAAGCTTTCTTT
>few|NA|TRBV20-1|TRBJ2-3
CSARGPEGTDTQYF
TGCAGTGCTCGCGGTCCAGAAGGCACAGATACGCAGTATTTT
>few|TRBD1|TRBV29-1|TRBJ1-1
CSTGRGIGTEAFF
TGCAGCACGGGCAGGGGGATAGGTACTGAAGCTTTCTTT
>many|NA|TRBV12-3/TRBV12-4|TRBJ2-2
CASSPPGGSNTGELFF
TGTGCCAGCAGTCCCCCGGGGGGCTCGAACACCGGGGAGCTGTTTTTT
>NA|NA|TRBV19|TRBJ2-2
CASGYSGELFF
TGTGCCAGTGGGTACAGCGGGGAGCTGTTTTTT
>many|NA|TRBV12-3/TRBV12-4|TRBJ2-5
CASSSNGQKDAQYF
TGTGCCAGCAGTTCTAATGGACAGAAGGATGCCCAGTACTTC
>few|NA|TRBV7-2|TRBJ2-7
CASSVSPYEQYF
TGTGCCAGCAGCGTGTCCCCCTACGAGCAGTACTTC
>NA|NA|TRBV29-1|TRBJ1-1
CSALDLNTEAFF
TGCAGCGCACTCGACCTGAACACTGAAGCTTTCTTT
>NA|NA|TRBV30|TRBJ2-3
CAWSKGLTDTQYF
TGTGCCTGGAGTAAGGGACTCACAGATACGCAGTATTTT
>many|TRBD1|TRBV28|TRBJ1-1
CASSPGTGPGTEAFF
TGTGCCAGCAGCCCCGGGACAGGGCCGGGCACTGAAGCTTTCTTT
>once|NA|TRBV11-2|TRBJ2-3
CASSLRSIGVLGTDTQYF
TGTGCCAGCAGCTTACGAAGTATAGGGGTCCTTGGCACAGATACGCAGTATTTT
>NA|TRBD2|TRBV11-2|TRBJ2-7
CASSPQFGTSTYEQYF
TGTGCCAGCAGCCCACAATTTGGGACTAGTACCTACGAGCAGTACTTC
>many|NA|TRBV14|TRBJ2-7
CASSSRDRGPYEQYF
TGTGCCAGCAGCTCCCGGGACCGGGGCCCCTACGAGCAGTACTTC
>many|TRBD1|TRBV20-1|TRBJ2-3
CSARDGTGSADTQYF
TGCAGTGCTAGAGATGGGACAGGGAGCGCAGATACGCAGTATTTT
>many|TRBD1|TRBV7-2|TRBJ1-1
CASSRGTANTEAFF
TGTGCCAGCAGCAGAGGGACAGCGAACACTGAAGCTTTCTTT
>many|NA|TRBV5-6|TRBJ1-1
CASSGPGPTNTEAFF
TGTGCCAGCAGCGGACCGGGACCTACGAACACTGAAGCTTTCTTT
>many|NA|TRBV7-9|TRBJ2-4
CASSLGAVKGDIQYF
TGTGCCAGCAGCTTAGGAGCAGTAAAAGGGGACATTCAGTACTTC
>few|NA|TRBV28|TRBJ2-2
CASSPPRGGGVNTGELFF
TGTGCCAGCAGCCCCCCCCGTGGTGGGGGAGTAAACACCGGGGAGCTGTTTTTT
>few|TRBD1|TRBV25-1|TRBJ1-3
CASSFGDRTPIYF
TGTGCCAGCAGTTTTGGGGACAGGACCCCCATATATTTT
>NA|NA|TRBV5-1|TRBJ2-1
CASLSEQGRSYNEQFF
TGCGCCAGCCTATCCGAGCAGGGGAGATCCTACAATGAGCAGTTCTTC
>many|NA|TRBV20-1|TRBJ2-2
CSAAGMGLSYDGELFF
TGCAGTGCTGCGGGTATGGGACTCTCTTATGACGGGGAGCTGTTTTTT
>many|NA|TRBV29-1|TRBJ2-5
CSVEQGMGGETQYF
TGCAGCGTTGAGCAGGGGATGGGAGGGGAGACCCAGTACTTC
>many|TRBD1|TRBV20-1|TRBJ1-3
CSATGTGVRNTIYF
TGCAGTGCAACCGGGACAGGGGTCCGAAACACCATATATTTT
>many|TRBD2|TRBV5-1|TRBJ2-7
CASSWTSGEQYF
TGCGCCAGCAGCTGGACTAGCGGCGAGCAGTACTTC
>NA|NA|TRBV7-9|TRBJ1-2
CASSSQLRYGYTF
TGTGCCAGCAGCTCACAGTTACGCTATGGCTACACCTTC
>NA|NA|TRBV2|TRBJ2-2
CASSKGVPGELFF
TGTGCCAGCAGTAAGGGTGTACCCGGGGAGCTGTTTTTT
>many|NA|TRBV5-6|TRBJ2-1
CASSRRVFEQFF
TGTGCCAGCAGCCGCAGGGTTTTTGAGCAGTTCTTC